The source of this TCR beta chain is a study of post-analysis software for immune sequencing data. The CDR3 spans 11 residues. CDR1 and CDR2 (germline): SQVTM, ANQGSEA. Trimming took 3 bases from V and 9 from J, leaving 11 bases between them. Unique molecular identifiers had been added to the TCR beta cDNA libraries. Starting from approximately 0.95 to 9.8 million T cells, the study yielded about 500,000 cDNA molecules. MiXCR, applied by TCRdb to the PCR reads, yields one record per CDR3 protein. The sample has some 890,000 distinct CDR3 sequences; under 70% are singletons. Study-level findings and limits: The F measure placed samples prepared in the same batch into strongly shared clusters. Relative to controls, patients had about five TRBV segments at higher frequency, with TRBV5-6, TRBV5-1 and TRBV20-1 among these. Relative to controls, patients with multiple sclerosis showed significantly lower normalized Chao1 diversity.

Worth noting for this clonotype: Its antigen is not identified.

The chain is built from TRBV29-1 and TRBJ2-5; D might be TRBD2 (6 bases). The receptor was derived from a girl aged 5-17 years with multiple sclerosis. Sequencing was performed on blood. CDR3 protein: CSVDPSGAQYF. The CDR3 nucleotides are TGCAGCGTTGACCCGTCGGGGGCCCAGTACTTC. The whole variable domain, filled in from reference TRBV29-1 and TRBJ2-5, reads SAVISQKPSRDICQRGTSLTIQCQVDSQVTMMFWYRQQPGQSLTLIATANQGSEATYESGFVIDKFPISRPNLTFSTLTVSNMSPEDSSIYLCSVDPSGAQYFGPGTRLLVL.